A selection of T cell receptor beta chains follows, all from one sample in a study of blood T cell repertoires in COVID-19. The table came from immunoSEQ multiplex PCR; TCRdb's copy has only in-frame clones and leaves some out. The table records approximately 85,000 clones, 87% of them present only once. The sample comprised peripheral blood. These receptors all come from a woman in her forties or fifties with active or convalescent COVID-19. The CDR3 runs from the conserved cysteine through the conserved F or W. A D gene is named only where the DNA matches it firmly. The listing skips clone size in some rows; elsewhere it reads once, few, many or a size class.

size: NA; J: TRBJ1-2; V: TRBV18; D: TRBD1; CDR3: CASSTGQGADYGYTF; DNA: TGTGCCAGCTCCACGGGGCAGGGGGCAGACTATGGCTACACCTTC
size: NA; J: TRBJ2-3; V: TRBV27; D: NA; CDR3: CASSLGQKSTDTQYF; DNA: TGTGCCAGCAGTTTGGGGCAGAAAAGCACAGATACGCAGTATTTT
size: NA; J: TRBJ2-7; V: TRBV7-9; D: TRBD2; CDR3: CASSLTPGGQYF; DNA: TGTGCCAGCAGCTTAACCCCGGGAGGGCAGTACTTC
size: NA; J: TRBJ1-2; V: TRBV30; D: NA; CDR3: CAWSVIPTANYGYTF; DNA: TGTGCCTGGAGTGTAATTCCAACAGCTAACTATGGCTACACCTTC
size: NA; J: TRBJ1-5; V: TRBV21-1; D: NA; CDR3: CASSTGGAGYQPQHF; DNA: TGTGCCAGCAGCACAGGTGGGGCAGGCTATCAGCCCCAGCATTTT
size: NA; J: TRBJ1-1; V: TRBV20-1; D: NA; CDR3: CSASPSGARTEAFF; DNA: TGCAGTGCTAGTCCTTCAGGGGCTAGGACTGAAGCTTTCTTT
size: few; J: TRBJ1-1; V: TRBV5-1; D: NA; CDR3: CASSLSGRDSTAFF; DNA: TGCGCCAGCAGCTTGTCAGGCCGGGACTCTACGGCTTTCTTT
size: NA; J: TRBJ1-4; V: TRBV9; D: NA; CDR3: CASSVGSTNEKLFF; DNA: TGTGCCAGCAGCGTGGGCAGCACTAATGAAAAACTGTTTTTT
size: NA; J: TRBJ1-2; V: TRBV29-1; D: TRBD1; CDR3: CSSGQGTFGYTF; DNA: TGCAGCTCGGGACAGGGGACCTTCGGCTACACCTTC
size: NA; J: TRBJ1-1; V: TRBV6-2/TRBV6-3; D: TRBD1; CDR3: CASSRDSLNTEAFF; DNA: TGTGCCAGCAGTAGGGACAGCTTGAACACTGAAGCTTTCTTT
size: NA; J: TRBJ1-2; V: TRBV14; D: TRBD1; CDR3: CASSLGQGNYGYTF; DNA: TGTGCCAGCAGCCTCGGACAGGGCAACTATGGCTACACCTTC
size: NA; J: TRBJ2-1; V: TRBV7-3; D: TRBD1; CDR3: CASGPDRGLLYNEQFF; DNA: TGTGCCAGCGGCCCGGACAGGGGGCTCCTTTACAATGAGCAGTTCTTC
size: NA; J: TRBJ2-5; V: TRBV5-1; D: TRBD1; CDR3: CASSFGTGGFQETQYF; DNA: TGCGCCAGCAGCTTTGGGACAGGCGGCTTCCAAGAGACCCAGTACTTC
size: NA; J: TRBJ1-5; V: TRBV5-6; D: NA; CDR3: CASSLTGINQPQHF; DNA: TGTGCCAGCAGCTTGACAGGGATTAATCAGCCCCAGCATTTT
size: NA; J: TRBJ2-2; V: TRBV19; D: NA; CDR3: CASSLGTNTGELFF; DNA: TGTGCCAGTAGTCTGGGCACGAACACCGGGGAGCTGTTTTTT
size: NA; J: TRBJ2-2; V: TRBV7-3; D: TRBD2; CDR3: CASSLGPAGANTGELFF; DNA: TGTGCCAGCAGCTTAGGCCCGGCGGGAGCGAACACCGGGGAGCTGTTTTTT
size: NA; J: TRBJ2-7; V: TRBV10-1; D: TRBD1; CDR3: CASRGQVIHEQYF; DNA: TGCGCCAGCAGGGGACAGGTGATCCACGAGCAGTACTTC
size: NA; J: TRBJ2-1; V: TRBV10-3; D: TRBD2; CDR3: CAISETRGGAGEQFF; DNA: TGTGCCATCAGTGAGACTCGCGGGGGGGCCGGGGAGCAGTTCTTC
size: NA; J: TRBJ1-2; V: TRBV5-1; D: TRBD1; CDR3: CASSLGGQGKRYGYTF; DNA: TGCGCCAGCAGCTTGGGAGGACAGGGGAAGAGGTATGGCTACACCTTC
size: NA; J: TRBJ2-7; V: TRBV7-2; D: NA; CDR3: CASSFGTLYEQYF; DNA: TGTGCCAGCAGCTTCGGTACCCTCTACGAGCAGTACTTC
size: once; J: TRBJ2-5; V: TRBV5-1; D: NA; CDR3: CASSLGGAPDRETQYF; DNA: TGCGCCAGCAGCTTAGGGGGGGCTCCAGATCGAGAGACCCAGTACTTC
size: NA; J: TRBJ2-5; V: TRBV5-1; D: TRBD1; CDR3: CASRRQGVLQETQYF; DNA: TGCGCCAGCAGGCGTCAGGGGGTCCTCCAAGAGACCCAGTACTTC
size: NA; J: TRBJ1-4; V: TRBV27; D: TRBD1; CDR3: CASSLDRDRLEKLFF; DNA: TGTGCCAGCAGTTTAGACCGGGACAGGTTAGAAAAACTGTTTTTT
size: NA; J: TRBJ2-5; V: TRBV6-6; D: TRBD1; CDR3: CASSYGQGYVEETQYF; DNA: TGTGCCAGCAGTTACGGACAGGGATATGTCGAAGAGACCCAGTACTTC
size: NA; J: TRBJ1-4; V: TRBV10-1; D: NA; CDR3: CASSEPTTTNEKLFF; DNA: TGCGCCAGCAGTGAGCCGACAACAACTAATGAAAAACTGTTTTTT
size: NA; J: TRBJ1-6; V: TRBV4-2; D: TRBD1; CDR3: CASSQDLTGGRVSYNSPLHF; DNA: TGTGCCAGCAGCCAAGATCTGACAGGGGGCAGGGTGTCCTATAATTCACCCCTCCACTTT
size: NA; J: TRBJ1-1; V: TRBV5-1; D: NA; CDR3: CASSQTSDLAEAFF; DNA: TGCGCCAGCAGCCAAACATCCGATCTGGCTGAAGCTTTCTTT
size: once; J: TRBJ2-7; V: TRBV11-2; D: NA; CDR3: CASRLQVSGQNYEQYF; DNA: TGTGCCAGCAGACTTCAGGTGTCGGGACAAAACTACGAGCAGTACTTC
size: NA; J: TRBJ2-1; V: TRBV6-2/TRBV6-3; D: TRBD2; CDR3: CASSYLSGGAYNEQFF; DNA: TGTGCCAGCAGTTACTTAAGCGGGGGGGCTTACAATGAGCAGTTCTTC
size: NA; J: TRBJ1-1; V: TRBV4-2; D: NA; CDR3: CASSHLLTGANTEAFF; DNA: TGTGCCAGCAGCCACCTACTGACAGGTGCGAACACTGAAGCTTTCTTT
size: NA; J: TRBJ2-1; V: TRBV18; D: NA; CDR3: CASSPGWATPYNEQFF; DNA: TGTGCCAGCTCACCGGGTTGGGCTACCCCCTACAATGAGCAGTTCTTC
size: NA; J: TRBJ1-2; V: TRBV6-5; D: NA; CDR3: CASSYSPGASYYGYTF; DNA: TGTGCCAGCAGTTACTCCCCAGGCGCCAGCTACTATGGCTACACCTTC
size: NA; J: TRBJ1-1; V: TRBV10-3; D: NA; CDR3: CAISGGASAFF; DNA: TGTGCCATCAGTGGGGGAGCATCAGCTTTCTTT
size: NA; J: TRBJ1-1; V: TRBV3-1/TRBV3-2; D: TRBD1; CDR3: CASSDRESTEAFF; DNA: TGTGCCAGCAGCGACAGGGAGAGCACTGAAGCTTTCTTT
size: NA; J: TRBJ2-3; V: TRBV6-6; D: NA; CDR3: CASSYMGAGADTQYF; DNA: TGTGCCAGCAGTTACATGGGGGCGGGGGCAGATACGCAGTATTTT
size: NA; J: TRBJ1-2; V: TRBV19; D: NA; CDR3: CASSNQGAYGYTF; DNA: TGTGCCAGTAGTAACCAGGGTGCCTATGGCTACACCTTC
size: NA; J: TRBJ1-1; V: TRBV15; D: NA; CDR3: CATSRDPGVEAFF; DNA: TGTGCCACCAGCAGAGATCCGGGGGTGGAGGCTTTCTTT
size: NA; J: TRBJ2-2; V: TRBV29-1; D: TRBD1; CDR3: CSGSFPGGVDTGELFF; DNA: TGCAGCGGATCATTTCCAGGGGGCGTGGACACCGGGGAGCTGTTTTTT
size: NA; J: TRBJ2-7; V: TRBV7-6; D: NA; CDR3: CASSLARDARRGEQYF; DNA: TGTGCCAGCAGCTTGGCCAGGGATGCCCGAAGGGGAGAGCAGTACTTC
size: NA; J: TRBJ1-5; V: TRBV6-2/TRBV6-3; D: NA; CDR3: CASSQSRSGSQPQHF; DNA: TGTGCCAGCAGCCAATCCCGATCGGGGTCTCAGCCCCAGCATTTT
size: NA; J: TRBJ1-1; V: TRBV4-3; D: NA; CDR3: CASSPNLNTEAFF; DNA: TGCGCCAGCAGCCCTAACTTGAACACTGAAGCTTTCTTT
size: NA; J: TRBJ1-2; V: TRBV15; D: NA; CDR3: CATSTIGSPYGYTF; DNA: TGTGCCACCAGCACTATCGGGAGCCCCTATGGCTACACCTTC
size: NA; J: TRBJ2-2; V: TRBV6-2/TRBV6-3; D: NA; CDR3: CASSYARIANTGELFF; DNA: TGTGCCAGCAGTTACGCTAGGATCGCGAACACCGGGGAGCTGTTTTTT
size: NA; J: TRBJ2-1; V: TRBV6-2/TRBV6-3; D: TRBD2; CDR3: CASSYGTSGGNEQFF; DNA: TGTGCCAGCAGTTACGGGACTAGCGGGGGGAATGAGCAGTTCTTC
size: NA; J: TRBJ1-2; V: TRBV6-2/TRBV6-3; D: NA; CDR3: CASSWRGSGYTF; DNA: TGTGCCAGCAGCTGGCGGGGATCGGGCTACACCTTC
size: few; J: TRBJ1-2; V: TRBV7-2; D: NA; CDR3: CASSFETTRRYGYTF; DNA: TGTGCCAGCAGCTTTGAAACGACGAGGAGATATGGCTACACCTTC
size: NA; J: TRBJ2-3; V: TRBV12-5; D: TRBD1; CDR3: CASGTGQSRYF; DNA: TGTGCTAGTGGTACGGGACAGTCTCGGTATTTT
size: NA; J: TRBJ1-1; V: TRBV5-1; D: NA; CDR3: CASSLVAPGDTEAFF; DNA: TGCGCCAGCAGCTTGGTGGCTCCCGGGGACACTGAAGCTTTCTTT
size: NA; J: TRBJ1-2; V: TRBV19; D: TRBD1; CDR3: CASSGRQGGYGYTF; DNA: TGTGCCAGTAGTGGCCGACAGGGAGGTTATGGCTACACCTTC
size: NA; J: TRBJ1-2; V: TRBV19; D: NA; CDR3: CASSIAAGGNYGYTF; DNA: TGTGCCAGTAGTATAGCCGCGGGAGGTAACTATGGCTACACCTTC
size: NA; J: TRBJ1-5; V: TRBV3-1/TRBV3-2; D: NA; CDR3: CASSLTGYNQPQHF; DNA: TGTGCCAGCAGCCTTACAGGGTACAATCAGCCCCAGCATTTT
size: NA; J: TRBJ1-3; V: TRBV7-2; D: TRBD1; CDR3: CASSLSDRGVNTIYF; DNA: TGTGCCAGCAGCCTCTCGGACAGGGGAGTGAACACCATATATTTT
size: NA; J: TRBJ2-4; V: TRBV2; D: NA; CDR3: CASSELRLDIQYF; DNA: TGTGCCAGCAGTGAATTGCGTCTGGACATTCAGTACTTC
size: NA; J: TRBJ2-5; V: TRBV14; D: NA; CDR3: CASSPGLLETQYF; DNA: TGTGCCAGCAGCCCCGGACTTTTAGAGACCCAGTACTTC
size: NA; J: TRBJ1-2; V: TRBV18; D: NA; CDR3: CASSEQNARSYTF; DNA: TGTGCCAGCTCAGAACAGAATGCGCGTAGCTACACCTTC
size: NA; J: TRBJ2-5; V: TRBV5-1; D: NA; CDR3: CASSLGYREETQYF; DNA: TGCGCCAGCAGCTTGGGTTACAGGGAGGAGACCCAGTACTTC
size: NA; J: TRBJ2-3; V: TRBV6-5; D: NA; CDR3: CASSNAGSDTQYF; DNA: TGTGCCAGCAGTAACGCAGGCAGCGATACGCAGTATTTT
size: NA; J: TRBJ2-4; V: TRBV7-2; D: NA; CDR3: CASSLGPTTSKNIQYF; DNA: TGTGCCAGCAGCTTAGGGCCCACTACTTCCAAAAACATTCAGTACTTC
size: NA; J: TRBJ1-2; V: TRBV9; D: TRBD1; CDR3: CASTRQGGNYGYTF; DNA: TGTGCCAGCACCCGACAGGGGGGAAACTATGGCTACACCTTC
size: NA; J: TRBJ1-1; V: TRBV5-1; D: TRBD1; CDR3: CASSIRQGVGTEAFF; DNA: TGCGCCAGCAGCATTCGACAGGGGGTGGGAACTGAAGCTTTCTTT